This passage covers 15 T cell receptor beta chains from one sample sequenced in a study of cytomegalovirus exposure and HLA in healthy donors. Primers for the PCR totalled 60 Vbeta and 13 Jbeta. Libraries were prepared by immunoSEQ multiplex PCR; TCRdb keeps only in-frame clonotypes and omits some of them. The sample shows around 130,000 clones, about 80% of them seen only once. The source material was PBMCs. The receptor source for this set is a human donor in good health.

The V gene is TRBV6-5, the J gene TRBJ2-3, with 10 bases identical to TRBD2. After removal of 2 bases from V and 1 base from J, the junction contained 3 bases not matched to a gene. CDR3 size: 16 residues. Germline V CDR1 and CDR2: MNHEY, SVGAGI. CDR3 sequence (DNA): TGTGCCAGCAGTTACGTCCTAGCGGGGGGCACAGATACGCAGTATTTT. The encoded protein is CASSYVLAGGTDTQYF.

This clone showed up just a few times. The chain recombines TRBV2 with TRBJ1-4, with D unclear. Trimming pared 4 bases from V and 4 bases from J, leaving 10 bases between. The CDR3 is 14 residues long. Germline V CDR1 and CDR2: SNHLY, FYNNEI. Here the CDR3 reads CASSGTQYNEKLFF. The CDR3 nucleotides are TGTGCCAGCAGTGGAACGCAGTATAATGAAAAACTGTTTTTT.

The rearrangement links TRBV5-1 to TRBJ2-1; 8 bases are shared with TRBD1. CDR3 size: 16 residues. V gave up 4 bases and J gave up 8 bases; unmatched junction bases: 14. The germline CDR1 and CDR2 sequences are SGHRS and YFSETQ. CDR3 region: CASSGGQGDFRDEQFF. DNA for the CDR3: TGCGCCAGCAGCGGAGGACAGGGCGATTTTCGGGATGAGCAGTTCTTC.

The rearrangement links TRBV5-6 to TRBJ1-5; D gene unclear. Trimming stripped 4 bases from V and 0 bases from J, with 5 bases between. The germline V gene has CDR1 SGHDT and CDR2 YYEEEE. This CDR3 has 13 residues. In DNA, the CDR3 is TGTGCCAGCAGCGAGTATAGCAATCAGCCCCAGCATTTT. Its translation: CASSEYSNQPQHF. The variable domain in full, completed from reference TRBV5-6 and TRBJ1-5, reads DAGVTQSPTHLIKTRGQQVTLRCSPKSGHDTVSWYQQALGQGPQFIFQYYEEEERQRGNFPDRFSGHQFPNYSSELNVNALLLGDSALYLCASSEYSNQPQHFGDGTRLSIL.

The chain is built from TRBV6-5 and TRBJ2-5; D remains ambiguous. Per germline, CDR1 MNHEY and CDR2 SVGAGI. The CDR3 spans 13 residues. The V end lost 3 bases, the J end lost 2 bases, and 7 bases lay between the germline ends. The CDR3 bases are TGTGCCAGCAGTTATTGGCAACAAGAGACCCAGTACTTC. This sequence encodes CASSYWQQETQYF.

CDR3 region: CASSFLTAEYGNYEQYF. The CDR3 DNA follows: TGCGCCAGCAGCTTTCTGACAGCCGAATATGGGAACTACGAGCAGTACTTC. The chain carries TRBV5-1 and TRBJ2-7, with D possibly TRBD1 on 5 matching bases. Germline CDR1 SGHRS, CDR2 YFSETQ. CDR3 size: 17 residues. The V end was cut by 2 bases, the J end by 3 bases, with 21 bases between.

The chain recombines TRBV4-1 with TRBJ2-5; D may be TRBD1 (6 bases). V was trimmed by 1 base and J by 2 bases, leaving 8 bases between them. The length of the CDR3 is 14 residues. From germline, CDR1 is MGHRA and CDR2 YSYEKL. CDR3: CASSQVGAQETQYF. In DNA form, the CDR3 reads TGCGCCAGCAGCCAAGTGGGGGCGCAAGAGACCCAGTACTTC.

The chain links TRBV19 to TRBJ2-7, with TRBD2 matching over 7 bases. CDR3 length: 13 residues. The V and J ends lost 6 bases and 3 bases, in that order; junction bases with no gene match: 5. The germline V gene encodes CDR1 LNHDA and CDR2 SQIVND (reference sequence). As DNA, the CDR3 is TGTGCCAGTAGCCTGGGGGGGAACTACGAGCAGTACTTC. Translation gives CASSLGGNYEQYF.

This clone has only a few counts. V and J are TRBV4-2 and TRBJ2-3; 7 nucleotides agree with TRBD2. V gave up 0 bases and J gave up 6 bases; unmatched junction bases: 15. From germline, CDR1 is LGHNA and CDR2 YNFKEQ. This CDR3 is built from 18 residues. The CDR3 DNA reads TGTGCCAGCAGCCAAGAATGGGCGGGAGCGGGGCGATGGGATACGCAGTATTTT. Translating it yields CASSQEWAGAGRWDTQYF.

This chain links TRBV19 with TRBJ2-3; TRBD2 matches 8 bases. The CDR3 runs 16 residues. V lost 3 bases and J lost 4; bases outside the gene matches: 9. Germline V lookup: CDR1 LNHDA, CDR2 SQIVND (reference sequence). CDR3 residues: CASSIRGGMVADTQYF. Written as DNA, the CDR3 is TGTGCCAGTAGTATCCGGGGGGGGATGGTGGCAGATACGCAGTATTTT.

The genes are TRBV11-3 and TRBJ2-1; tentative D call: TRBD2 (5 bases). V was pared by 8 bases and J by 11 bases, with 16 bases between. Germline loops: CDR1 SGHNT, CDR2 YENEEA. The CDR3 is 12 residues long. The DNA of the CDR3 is TGTGCCAGCTCGCTCGTTCCGGGGAAGCAGTTCTTC. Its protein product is CASSLVPGKQFF.

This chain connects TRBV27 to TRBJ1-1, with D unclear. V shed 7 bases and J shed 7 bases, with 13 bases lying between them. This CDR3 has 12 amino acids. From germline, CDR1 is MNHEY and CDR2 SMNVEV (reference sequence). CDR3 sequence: CASITGWGEAFF. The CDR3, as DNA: TGTGCCAGCATCACGGGGTGGGGTGAAGCTTTCTTT.

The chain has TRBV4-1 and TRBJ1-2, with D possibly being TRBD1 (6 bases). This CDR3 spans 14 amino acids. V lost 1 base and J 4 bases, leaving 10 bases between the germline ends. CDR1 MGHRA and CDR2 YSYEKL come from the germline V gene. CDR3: CASSQVSGAYGYTF. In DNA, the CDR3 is TGCGCCAGCAGCCAAGTTTCAGGGGCCTATGGCTACACCTTC.

The chain's CDR3 is CASSLSRDSTGELFF. CDR3 DNA sequence: TGTGCCAGCAGTTTATCCCGGGATAGCACCGGGGAGCTGTTTTTT. This chain connects TRBV28 to TRBJ2-2, with D possibly TRBD2 on 5 matching bases. This CDR3 is 15 amino acids long. Trimming pared 1 base from V and 4 bases from J, leaving 10 bases between. The germline gives CDR1 MDHEN, CDR2 SYDVKM.

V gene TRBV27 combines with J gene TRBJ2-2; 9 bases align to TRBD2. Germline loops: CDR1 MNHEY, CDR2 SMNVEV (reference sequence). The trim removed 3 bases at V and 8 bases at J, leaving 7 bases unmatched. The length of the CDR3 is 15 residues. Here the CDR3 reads CASSFILAGRGELFF. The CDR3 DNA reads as TGTGCCAGCAGTTTTATACTAGCGGGCCGGGGGGAGCTGTTTTTT.